The T cell receptor beta chain described here comes from a study of graft-versus-host responses after intestinal transplantation. The wider study: Each patient got anti-thymocyte globulin induction, then tacrolimus and steroids for approximately three years.

About this clone: Its target is unknown.

Data came from immunoSEQ multiplex PCR; TCRdb stores just in-frame clones and leaves some out. This sample has approximately 86,000 clones, with approximately 90% found just once. Looked up from germline, CDR1 is SGHRS and CDR2 is YFSETQ. V lost 4 bases and J 4 bases, leaving 14 bases between the germline ends. The CDR3 is made up of 15 amino acids. The TCR sequence derives from a human donor who was the organ donor for an intestinal transplant. The chain joins TRBV5-1 to TRBJ2-2; D perhaps matches TRBD2 (5 bases). Material: unstimulated CD8+ T cells sorted from spleen or lymph node cells, obtained before transplant. The CDR3 nucleotides read TGCGCCAGCAGCCTAACTGACGCGGGCACCGGGGAGCTGTTTTTT. As protein: CASSLTDAGTGELFF.